This TCR beta chain was found in a study of cytomegalovirus exposure and HLA in healthy donors (dated by TCRdb to about 2017). In the study overall: An earlier analysis of some 600 of the donors reported approximately 300 Gb of sequence data and around 100 million unique TCR beta sequences obtained from approximately 180 million T cells. The study profiled the T cell repertoires of about 640 subjects by immunosequencing and related them to cytomegalovirus serostatus. An earlier analysis of around 580 of the donors used high-throughput TCR beta sequencing to judge whether each TCR beta V gene segment behaved as functional or pseudogenic. Roughly five DR-DQ haplotypes were treated as single units for association and clustering because of strong linkage in the cohort. All discovery cohort repertoires had been generated on a single sequencing platform. In a later analysis, previously published TCR beta repertoires from roughly 710 donors were re-analyzed and high-resolution HLA genotyping was added so that TCR occurrence patterns could be studied. HLA typing covered class I and class II loci at four-digit resolution. In addition to the first cohort of 666 subjects, a separate validation cohort of some 120 different subjects was used. The study combined high-throughput TCR immunosequencing, statistical association of individual TCRs with disease status, and machine learning to predict cytomegalovirus infection status. Typing coverage varied by locus: roughly 620-640 donors for A, B, C, DRB1 and DQB1; 522 for DQA1; more than 600 for DPA1; more than 450 for DPB1. Donor age, sex, ethnicity and CMV serostatus were collected together with the repertoire data. Roughly 300 gigabases of sequencing data and approximately 84 million unique TCR sequences were included in an early release covering about 620 HLA-typed donors. Of the approximately 400 genotyped donors, about 84% fell in the genetic ancestry cluster associated with self-reported Caucasian donors. Among 350 to 400 genotyped donors of the cohort, an average of about 240,000 unique TCR beta nucleotide sequences were sequenced per donor, around 18% of them non-productive. The study aimed to test whether signatures of past pathogen exposure could be identified by cataloging public T cell receptors. A later genetic analysis used genome-wide SNP genotypes for 398 of the 666 donors, treating that subset as a discovery cohort. Rather than drawing on any new phenotypic data, the later analysis identified candidate immune exposures from TCR beta sequences and the way those sequences occurred across donors. The research as a whole found: In a later analysis, HLA-associated TCR beta chains showed more clonal expansion and lower generation probabilities than non-associated chains that were equally common. Broadly in line with IMGT annotations, most TCR beta V segments showed up in productive rearrangements about 87% or about 30% of the time in an earlier analysis of 587 of the donors. A further reported finding was that TCR beta sequences accurately predicted the HLA-A and HLA-B alleles for most subjects in the first cohort. The 87-base-pair reads could not distinguish some IMGT-functional V segments, including TRBV6-2 and TRBV6-3, so those segments were excluded. HLA typing was unavailable for some donors at each locus, so association tests used only the typed subset. In a later genetic analysis, fewer N-insertions in productive TCRs were reported among donors in an Asian-associated ancestry cluster than the approximately 710-donor mean. In a later analysis, several top co-occurrence clusters were reported to appear linked to parvovirus B19, influenza, CMV and Epstein-Barr virus. In the study, around 150 TCR beta chains were listed as associated with cytomegalovirus. Strong co-occurrence of HLA alleles, especially DR and DQ, made assigning TCR associations to individual alleles difficult. Three of the identified cytomegalovirus-associated TCR beta chains were confirmed in vitro to be specific for cytomegalovirus antigens. Because counts were too low, roughly 17 rarely observed V segments, including chromosome 9 orphons, were left out of the earlier analysis of approximately 500 of the donors. An association between a missense DCLRE1C variant and V-gene and J-gene trimming of TCR beta chains was found in a later genetic analysis and replicated in an independent cohort. The authors suggested that the approach could potentially be extended to other disease states and immunological phenotypes. Presence/absence analyses assumed roughly uniform sequencing depth across donors, an assumption that may not hold. In both the original and validation cohorts, the classifier was reported to diagnose cytomegalovirus status with high specificity and sensitivity. In a later analysis, the rate of TCR association differed among HLA loci, with DRB1 alleles having the most associated TCRs and HLA-C alleles having the fewest. A cluster of highly shared sequence variants was judged likely to represent a technical artifact of the sequencing pipeline. At a false discovery rate of 0.05, a later analysis linked some 17,000 TCR beta sequences to specific HLA alleles. According to a later analysis, most CMV-associated TCR beta chains appeared to be HLA-restricted, and the HLA associations seemed to be driven largely by CMV exposure. The cohort was sequenced for TCR beta chains only, and without alpha or paired-chain data the features that could be detected were limited. Linkage disequilibrium might explain the correlated functional status among segregating V segments, but an unknown experimental factor could not be ruled out. CMV serostatus was the only immune exposure information available for the cohort. Most TCR sequences were seen in very few donors, while some public TCRs were found in many individuals.

The cohort consisted of 650 to 700 healthy bone marrow donors. At the time of sampling, every cohort member was nominally healthy, though immune exposures that went unrecorded were likely present. The donor was CMV seropositive and belonged to the group of a few hundred seropositive cohort members. Each donor provided a peripheral blood sample, and peripheral blood mononuclear cells were used for TCR beta sequencing. The Qiagen DNeasy Blood Extraction Kit was used to extract genomic DNA from the blood cell samples. V is reduced by 6 bases and J by 7 bases, leaving a spacing of 18 bases between them. From the cysteine through the phenylalanine, the CDR3 covers 14 amino acids. Only CDR3 DNA is held: 42 bases, read in frame from base 1. The germline V gene (reference sequence) yields MNHEY for CDR1 and SMNVEV for CDR2. Receptor libraries were prepared by the immunoSEQ multiplex PCR assay. For the multiplex PCR, a mixture combining 60 forward primers for TCR Vbeta segments and 13 reverse primers for TCR Jbeta segments was used. The CDR3 region of rearranged TCR beta genes was amplified from genomic DNA with a multiplex PCR assay. The amplified TCR beta libraries were sequenced on the Illumina HiSeq System as 87-base-pair reads. Concerning the study's data processing: Across the 500 to 850 repertoires, a later analysis counted 60 million to 90 million unique TCR beta chains, about 10 million of which were shared by at least two donors. Raw reads were error-corrected and collapsed into unique sequences by a nearest-neighbor algorithm in which closely related sequences were merged to remove PCR and sequencing errors. Alignment of CDR3 sequences to IMGT reference sequences was used to assign V, D and J gene segments. For a sequence to be retained, a match of at least six nucleotides was required to both a V gene segment and a J gene segment. Rearrangements were called productive when the CDR3 lacked stop codons and stayed in frame with V and J; all others were non-productive. Following IMGT convention, CDR3 was defined as the stretch from the second conserved V-encoded cysteine up to the conserved J-encoded phenylalanine. In an earlier analysis of around 570 of the donors, sequences lacking an unambiguous match to a single V gene segment were excluded. In an earlier analysis of a few hundred of the donors, a V segment was called functional when productive rearrangements were above 56.7%, and segregating when the standard deviation between donors exceeded 5%. A statistical classification framework was built for diagnosing cytomegalovirus status from the catalog of TCR beta chain sequences. A later analysis assigned V and J genes by comparing TCR nucleotide sequences with IMGT/GENE-DB human TR gene sequences. The TCRdist pipeline was used in a later analysis to assign CDR3 sequences and most-parsimonious VDJ recombination scenarios. In a later analysis, each TCR beta chain was defined by its CDR3 amino acid sequence together with its V-gene family, and reads without a unique V-gene family were excluded. In a later analysis, 450 to 600 highly shared, low-generation-probability nucleotide sequences were removed to address suspected cross-contamination and a sequencing artifact. In a later analysis, a clonal expansion index for each public chain was calculated from normalized within-repertoire ranks of inferred template counts. In a later analysis, generation probabilities were computed using a VDJ recombination model fitted to out-of-frame rearrangements, and the results were checked against IGoR. In a later analysis, hypergeometric tests were used to score TCR-TCR, TCR-HLA and TCR-CMV co-occurrence, with a repertoire-size bias correction applied to TCR pairs. A later analysis estimated false discovery rates by permuting HLA or CMV assignments 20 times. A later analysis grouped co-occurring TCRs with DBSCAN, adding TCRdist sequence similarity when clustering within HLA-allele-positive subsets. Repertoires with fewer than 30,000 or more than 120,000 public chains, plus five repertoires with anomalous nucleotide sharing, were excluded from co-occurrence clustering. The table was pulled from immuneACCESS by TCRdb, which kept in-frame rearrangements only. Such tables lose some clones; where checked, under half of the loss comes from unresolved V genes, and the rest has no known cause. That table supplies the V and J calls and clone size; D and trimming were determined from the DNA. A total of 150,000 or so clones appear in this sample, approximately 82% of them only once. Less than 9.5% of the sample belongs to the ten largest clones.

This clone was seen only once. Its antigen remains undetermined. Base qualities are not recorded, but no much larger clone differs from it by a single base. This TCR was sampled from a woman in her thirties or forties in good health and CMV-seropositive. Recombination connected TRBV27 to TRBJ1-1, with no D gene named confidently. The source material was PBMCs. The CDR3 is CASSPPRTRREAFF. The nucleotide sequence reads as follows: TGTGCCAGCAGCCCACCAAGGACTCGGCGTGAAGCTTTCTTT.